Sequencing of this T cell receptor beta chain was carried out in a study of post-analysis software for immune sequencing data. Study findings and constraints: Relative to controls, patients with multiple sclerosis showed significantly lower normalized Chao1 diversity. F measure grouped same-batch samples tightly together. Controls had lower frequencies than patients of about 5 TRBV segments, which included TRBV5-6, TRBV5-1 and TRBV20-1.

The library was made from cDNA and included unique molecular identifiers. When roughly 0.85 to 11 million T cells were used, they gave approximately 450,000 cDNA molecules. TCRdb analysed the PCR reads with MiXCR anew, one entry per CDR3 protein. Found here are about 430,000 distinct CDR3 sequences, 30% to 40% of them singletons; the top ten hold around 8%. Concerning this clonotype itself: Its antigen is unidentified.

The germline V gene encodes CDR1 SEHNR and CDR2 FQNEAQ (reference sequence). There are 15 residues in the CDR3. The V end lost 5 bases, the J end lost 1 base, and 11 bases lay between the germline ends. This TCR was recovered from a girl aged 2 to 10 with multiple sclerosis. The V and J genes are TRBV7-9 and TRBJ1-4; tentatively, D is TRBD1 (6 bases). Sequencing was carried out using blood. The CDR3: CASSRGRGTNEKLFF. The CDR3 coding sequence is TGTGCCAGCAGCCGGGGCAGGGGAACTAATGAAAAACTGTTTTTT.